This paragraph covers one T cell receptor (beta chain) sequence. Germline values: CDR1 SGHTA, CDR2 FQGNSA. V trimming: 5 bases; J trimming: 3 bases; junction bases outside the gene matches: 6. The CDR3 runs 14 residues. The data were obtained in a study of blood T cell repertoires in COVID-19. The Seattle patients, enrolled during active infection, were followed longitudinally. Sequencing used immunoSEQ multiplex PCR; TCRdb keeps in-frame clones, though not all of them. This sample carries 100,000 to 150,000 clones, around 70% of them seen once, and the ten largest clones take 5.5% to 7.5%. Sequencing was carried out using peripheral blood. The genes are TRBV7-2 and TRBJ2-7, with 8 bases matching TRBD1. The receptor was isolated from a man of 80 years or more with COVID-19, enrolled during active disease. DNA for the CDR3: TGTGCCAGCAGCACGGGACAGGCTCTCTACGAGCAGTACTTC. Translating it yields CASSTGQALYEQYF.